The 21 T cell receptor beta chains below were found in one sample sequenced in a study of beta chain features in type 1 diabetes. Reverse transcription of all isolated RNA meant that expressed TCRB transcripts were sequenced. The table came from immunoSEQ multiplex PCR; TCRdb's copy has only in-frame clones and leaves some out. This sample yields about 640,000 clones, of which under 15% are seen a single time; around 0.12% belongs to the top ten. No antigens are known for them. Findings and limits, study-wide: Type 1 diabetes patients had TCRB CDR3s that were shorter (moderately but significantly so) in all four CD4+ subsets.

The sample was naive CD4+ T cells from blood. The origin of the receptors is a young man with type 1 diabetes.

This clone was recorded a few times. The genes are TRBV4-2 and TRBJ1-1; D might be TRBD1 (5 bases). The germline gives CDR1 LGHNA, CDR2 YNFKEQ. CDR3 length: 14 amino acids. With 0 bases removed from V and 11 bases from J, the gap between germline ends came to 16 bases. CDR3 bases: TGTGCCAGCAGCCAAGAGGCGGAGGGACGACGGGCTTTCTTT. This codes for CASSQEAEGRRAFF.

CDR3 nucleotide sequence: TGTGCCAGCAGCTTGGGTCTAGCGGGGGGAGATACGCAGTATTTT. Protein: CASSLGLAGGDTQYF. The rearrangement joins TRBV5-4 to TRBJ2-3, with TRBD2 identical over 11 bases. J lost 5 bases, V lost 0 bases, and 2 bases had no gene match. Germline V gene sequence: CDR1 SGHNT, CDR2 YYREEE (reference sequence). This CDR3 has 15 residues.

This clone turned up a few times. V gene TRBV29-1 combines with J gene TRBJ1-1, with a tentative D call TRBD1 (5 bases). This CDR3 has 15 amino acids. The V gene lost 7 bases and the J gene lost 1 base, with 19 bases spanning the gap. The germline CDR1 and CDR2 sequences are SQVTM and ANQGSEA. CDR3 DNA sequence: TGCAGCGCCCGAGGACAACGCTGGAGGAACACTGAAGCTTTCTTT. This sequence encodes CSARGQRWRNTEAFF.

A few counts support this clone. The rearrangement links TRBV11-2 to TRBJ1-2; the D gene is possibly TRBD1 (6 bases). CDR3 length: 17 residues. V lost 5 bases and J 4 bases, leaving 23 bases between the germline ends. The germline CDR1 and CDR2 sequences are SGHAT and FQNNGV. The CDR3 region has the DNA TGTGCCAGCAGCACACCTTGGGTGCAGGGGAGGAGCTATGGCTACACCTTC. Amino acids: CASSTPWVQGRSYGYTF. Filled out from reference TRBV11-2 and TRBJ1-2, the complete variable domain reads EAGVAQSPRYKIIEKRQSVAFWCNPISGHATLYWYQQILGQGPKLLIQFQNNGVVDDSQLPKDRFSAERLKGVDSTLKIQPAKLEDSAVYLCASSTPWVQGRSYGYTFGSGTRLTVV.

The chain employs TRBV4-3 and TRBJ2-7; D possibly corresponds to TRBD2 (5 bases). In germline, CDR1 is LGHNA, CDR2 YSLEER. The CDR3 extends over 14 amino acids. Trimming left V 1 base short and J 7 bases short, with 14 bases between. The CDR3 here is CASSQGSSSGEQYF. CDR3 in DNA: TGCGCCAGCAGCCAAGGGAGTAGTTCGGGGGAGCAGTACTTC.

In this sample, this clone turned up a few times. The rearrangement links TRBV9 to TRBJ2-2, with D uncertain. The CDR3 consists of 14 residues. V was clipped by 3 bases and J by 0 bases, with 6 bases between them. Germline V lookup: CDR1 SGDLS, CDR2 YYNGEE. The CDR3 DNA reads TGTGCCAGCAGCGGTTCGGCGAACACCGGGGAGCTGTTTTTT. This translates into CASSGSANTGELFF. Full variable domain (outside the CDR3, taken from reference TRBV9 and TRBJ2-2): DSGVTQTPKHLITATGQRVTLRCSPRSGDLSVYWYQQSLDQGLQFLIQYYNGEERAKGNILERFSAQQFPDLHSELNLSSLELGDSALYFCASSGSANTGELFFGEGSRLTVL.

This clone was seen only a few times. Other DNA variants within this sample encode the same CDR3. The chain recombines TRBV7-9 with TRBJ2-7; D call uncertain. CDR3 size: 11 residues. Germline V gene data show CDR1 as SEHNR and CDR2 as FQNEAQ (reference sequence). Trimming removed 4 bases at V and 4 bases at J, with 5 bases between. CDR3 residues: CASSSTYEQYF. The CDR3 DNA sequence: TGTGCCAGCAGCTCGACTTACGAGCAGTACTTC.

This chain links TRBV2 with TRBJ2-7, with D perhaps TRBD2 (7 bases). CDR3 length: 15 residues. In germline, CDR1 is SNHLY, CDR2 FYNNEI. Trimming removed 3 bases at V and 2 bases at J, with 14 bases between. The CDR3 spells CASSDKQGLTYEQYF. The CDR3 coding sequence is TGTGCCAGCAGTGATAAACAGGGACTAACCTACGAGCAGTACTTC.

The sample holds a few counts of this clone. The chain has TRBV7-8 and TRBJ2-7; D uncertain. V was shortened by 5 bases and J by 7 bases, with 9 bases between the two germline ends. The CDR3 is 11 amino acids. CDR1 is SGHVS, CDR2 FQNEAQ, per germline. DNA for the CDR3: TGTGCCAGCAGCAGAGGAGTGGAGCAGTACTTC. Protein: CASSRGVEQYF.

This chain connects TRBV9 to TRBJ1-3; TRBD1 might be the D (6 bases). The germline CDR1 and CDR2 sequences are SGDLS and YYNGEE. Trimming removed 2 bases at V and 4 bases at J, with 13 bases between. The CDR3 is 15 amino acids. The CDR3 sequence is CASSVTGILGNTIYF. The CDR3 nucleotides are TGTGCCAGCAGCGTTACAGGGATCCTCGGAAACACCATATATTTT.

The rearrangement joins TRBV14 to TRBJ2-2, with D tentatively TRBD1 or TRBD2 (6 bases each). The CDR3 covers 16 residues. With 4 bases removed from V and 7 bases from J, the gap between germline ends came to 19 bases. Germline V CDR1 and CDR2: SGHDN, FVKESK. DNA for the CDR3: TGTGCCAGCAGCCTGTCGGGGGCCTCTATGTACGGGGAGCTGTTTTTT. It translates to CASSLSGASMYGELFF.

The chain joins TRBV5-1 to TRBJ1-2, with D perhaps matching TRBD1 (5 bases). V was clipped by 5 bases and J by 7 bases, with 18 bases between them. Per germline, CDR1 SGHRS and CDR2 YFSETQ. The CDR3 spans 14 residues. The CDR3 DNA reads as TGCGCCAGCAGTCCCGGGGACGAGAGGTTTGGCTACACCTTC. Amino acid sequence: CASSPGDERFGYTF.

This clone was seen a few times. The rearrangement uses TRBV2 and TRBJ1-5, with a weak D call TRBD1 (5 bases). Germline lookup yields CDR1 SNHLY and CDR2 FYNNEI. This CDR3 comprises 15 residues. V gave up 1 base and J gave up 0 bases, with 7 bases separating them. DNA for the CDR3: TGTGCCAGCAGTGAAGTACAGGTTAGCAATCAGCCCCAGCATTTT. As protein: CASSEVQVSNQPQHF.

V gene TRBV5-1 combines with J gene TRBJ2-2, with 7 bases matching TRBD1. V gave up 5 bases and J gave up 4 bases; unmatched junction bases: 11. Per germline, CDR1 SGHRS and CDR2 YFSETQ. The CDR3 is 16 residues long. DNA for the CDR3: TGCGCCAGCAGTTCCGGGACAGACTCCCTCACCGGGGAGCTGTTTTTT. The encoded protein is CASSSGTDSLTGELFF.

V is TRBV15 and J is TRBJ1-4; 8 positions agree with TRBD1. V lost 3 bases to trimming and J lost 12 bases; unmatched junction nucleotides: 24. Germline V CDR1 and CDR2: LNHNV, YYDKDF (reference sequence). This CDR3 is built from 19 residues. The CDR3 here is CATSSYRGGFVFSVRELFF. CDR3 bases: TGTGCCACCAGCAGTTACAGGGGGGGTTTTGTTTTTTCGGTTCGCGAACTGTTTTTT.

The V gene is TRBV2, the J gene TRBJ2-1; TRBD2 matches 7 bases. With 6 bases clipped from V and 3 bases from J, the junction kept 11 bases outside the gene matches. Germline lookup yields CDR1 SNHLY and CDR2 FYNNEI. The CDR3 extends over 16 amino acids. The CDR3: CASRTMGGDHYNEQFF. In DNA, the CDR3 is TGTGCCAGCAGGACCATGGGGGGGGACCACTACAATGAGCAGTTCTTC.

This sequence joins TRBV19 and TRBJ1-2; a weak D match, TRBD1 (6 bases). The CDR3 is made up of 15 amino acids. Trimming took 0 bases from V and 0 from J, leaving 8 bases between them. The germline gives CDR1 LNHDA, CDR2 SQIVND (reference sequence). Here the CDR3 reads CASSIDWTANYGYTF. CDR3 bases: TGTGCCAGTAGTATAGATTGGACAGCTAACTATGGCTACACCTTC.

The CDR3 protein is CASSLGQSEVHEQYF. The CDR3 bases are TGTGCCAGCAGCTTGGGACAATCGGAGGTCCACGAGCAGTACTTC. V and J are TRBV7-9 and TRBJ2-7; maybe TRBD1 (6 bases). CDR3 length: 15 residues. Trimming stripped 3 bases from V and 5 bases from J, with 17 bases between. Germline values: CDR1 SEHNR, CDR2 FQNEAQ (reference sequence).

This clone was picked up a small number of times. The V call is TRBV6-1, the J call TRBJ1-5; 7 nucleotides agree with TRBD1. Germline V gene data show CDR1 as MNHNS and CDR2 as SASEGT. The CDR3 has 14 amino acids. V gave up 9 bases and J gave up 0 bases; unmatched junction bases: 5. CDR3 amino acids: CASQTGNSNQPQHF. CDR3 nucleotides: TGTGCCAGTCAGACAGGGAATAGCAATCAGCCCCAGCATTTT.

This clone has a handful of counts. This chain connects TRBV7-2 to TRBJ2-5, with TRBD2 identical over 8 bases. The CDR3 length is 14 residues. The germline CDR1 and CDR2 sequences are SGHTA and FQGNSA. V lost 5 bases, J lost 4 bases, and 6 bases stayed unmatched. The CDR3 nucleotides are TGTGCCAGCAGCACCCGGGAGGGTTCAGAGACCCAGTACTTC. Its protein product is CASSTREGSETQYF. The full variable domain, its missing parts supplied by reference TRBV7-2 and TRBJ2-5, is GAGVSQSPSNKVTEKGKDVELRCDPISGHTALYWYRQSLGQGLEFLIYFQGNSAPDKSGLPSDRFSAERTGGSVSTLTIQRTQQEDSAVYLCASSTREGSETQYFGPGTRLLVL.

This clone occurred a few times. V and J are TRBV9 and TRBJ2-2; D is perhaps TRBD2 (6 bases). The V gene lost 0 bases and the J gene lost 6 bases, with 6 bases spanning the gap. The CDR3 loop spans 13 amino acids. Germline V gene lookup returns CDR1 SGDLS and CDR2 YYNGEE. The CDR3 coding sequence is TGTGCCAGCAGCGTAGGGGAGGCCGGGGAGCTGTTTTTT. Protein sequence: CASSVGEAGELFF.